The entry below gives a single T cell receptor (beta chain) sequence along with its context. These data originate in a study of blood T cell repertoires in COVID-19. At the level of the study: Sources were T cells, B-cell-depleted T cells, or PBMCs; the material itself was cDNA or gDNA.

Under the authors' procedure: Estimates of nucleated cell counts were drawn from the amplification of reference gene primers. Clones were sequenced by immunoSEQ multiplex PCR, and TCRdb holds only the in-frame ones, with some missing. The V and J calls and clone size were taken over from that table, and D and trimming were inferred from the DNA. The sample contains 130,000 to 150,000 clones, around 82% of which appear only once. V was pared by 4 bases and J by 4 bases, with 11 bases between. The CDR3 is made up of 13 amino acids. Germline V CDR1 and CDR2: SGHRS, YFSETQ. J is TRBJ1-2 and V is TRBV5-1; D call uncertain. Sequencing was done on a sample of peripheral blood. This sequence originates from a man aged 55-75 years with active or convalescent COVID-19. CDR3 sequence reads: CASSEDGSYGYTF. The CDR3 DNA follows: TGCGCCAGCAGCGAGGACGGGAGCTATGGCTACACCTTC.